A single sample gave rise to the 14 T cell receptor beta chains below, sequenced in a study of cytomegalovirus exposure and HLA in healthy donors. Primers included in the PCR were 60 Vbeta and 13 Jbeta primers. TCRdb keeps only in-frame clones here, not all; method: immunoSEQ multiplex PCR. The table records roughly 200,000 clones, approximately 86% of them present only once. The sample taken for sequencing was PBMCs. All receptors derive from a woman younger than 45 in good health and CMV-seronegative.

This rearrangement joins TRBV2 to TRBJ2-1, with D perhaps matching TRBD1 (6 bases). Germline V lookup: CDR1 SNHLY, CDR2 FYNNEI. The CDR3 runs to 13 residues. Trimming removed 8 bases at V and 7 bases at J, with 15 bases between. For the CDR3, the DNA is TGTGCCAGCCTGGCGACAGGAGCGAATGAGCAGTTCTTC. The encoded protein is CASLATGANEQFF.

This chain joins TRBV11-3 and TRBJ2-2; 8 nucleotides align to TRBD1. Germline V CDR1 and CDR2: SGHNT, YENEEA. With 3 bases clipped from V and 6 bases from J, the junction kept 3 bases outside the gene matches. The CDR3 is 14 amino acids. CDR3 nucleotide sequence: TGTGCCAGCAGCTTCCGACAGGGGTCCGGGGAGCTGTTTTTT. Translation: CASSFRQGSGELFF.

The chain joins TRBV28 to TRBJ2-1; TRBD2 is a possible D gene (5 bases). Germline values: CDR1 MDHEN, CDR2 SYDVKM. V dropped 5 bases and J dropped 0 bases, with 14 bases sitting between them. This CDR3 is 16 amino acids long. CDR3 DNA sequence: TGTGCCAGCAGTCGGAAGCGGAGTAGCTCCTACAATGAGCAGTTCTTC. Protein product: CASSRKRSSSYNEQFF.

This chain connects TRBV29-1 to TRBJ2-7; tentative D call: TRBD2 (6 bases). The V end lost 5 bases, the J end lost 0 bases, and 8 bases lay between the germline ends. CDR3 length: 12 amino acids. The germline CDR1 and CDR2 sequences are SQVTM and ANQGSEA. In nucleotides, the CDR3 is TGCAGCGTTATCGGGAGCTCCTACGAGCAGTACTTC. It encodes CSVIGSSYEQYF.

The V and J genes are TRBV6-1 and TRBJ2-2, with a possible D match to TRBD2 (5 bases). CDR1 is MNHNS and CDR2 is SASEGT in the germline V gene. There are 14 residues in the CDR3. V was shortened by 0 bases and J by 6 bases, with 8 bases between the two germline ends. The CDR3 region has the DNA TGTGCCAGCAGTGAAGCGCGGGTAGCCGGGGAGCTGTTTTTT. It translates to CASSEARVAGELFF.

Worth noting for this clone: One end of the junction does not line up with germline, which may come from a read error. The CDR3 DNA reads as TGTGCTAGCAGCTTAGGCCCCCCCGCAGGGGCTTACAATGAGCAGTTCTTC. Its protein product is CASSLGPPAGAYNEQFF. The chain employs TRBV7-7 and TRBJ2-1, with D perhaps TRBD1 (6 bases). CDR3 length: 17 residues. From germline, CDR1 is SSHAT and CDR2 FNYEAQ (reference sequence). The full variable domain, completed using reference TRBV7-7 and TRBJ2-1, is GAGVSQSPRYKVTKRGQDVTLRCDPISSHATLYWYQQALGQGPEFLTYFNYEAQPDKSGLPSDRFSAERPEGSISTLTIQRTEQRDSAMYRCASSLGPPAGAYNEQFFGPGTRLTVL.

The chain uses TRBV19 and TRBJ2-1; 8 bases agree with TRBD2. The CDR3 runs to 15 residues. CDR1 and CDR2 (germline): LNHDA, SQIVND (reference sequence). The V gene end was trimmed by 5 bases and the J gene end by 3 bases; junction bases not matched to a gene: 6. The chain's CDR3 is CASSFRLASYNEQFF. The CDR3 coding sequence is TGTGCCAGTAGTTTCCGACTAGCGAGCTACAATGAGCAGTTCTTC.

The chain is built from TRBV7-9 and TRBJ2-7; 7 bases agree with TRBD1. CDR3 length equals 15 residues. V lost 5 bases to trimming and J lost 5 bases; unmatched junction nucleotides: 12. Germline CDR1 and CDR2: SEHNR and FQNEAQ (reference sequence). DNA for the CDR3: TGTGCCAGCAGCCCTCGTTCACAGGGGCCCCACGAGCAGTACTTC. Its protein is CASSPRSQGPHEQYF.

V is TRBV28 and J is TRBJ2-1, with TRBD2 matching over 8 bases. The ends lost 4 bases at V and 10 bases at J; junction bases unmatched: 15. CDR1 is MDHEN and CDR2 is SYDVKM in the germline V gene. The CDR3 has 16 residues. Here the CDR3 reads CASSYGRGQLQLEQFF. The CDR3 coding sequence is TGTGCCAGCAGTTACGGGAGGGGACAACTACAATTGGAGCAGTTCTTC.

On this clone itself: Other DNA sequences from this sample encode an identical CDR3 as well. J is TRBJ2-1 and V is TRBV11-3, with TRBD2 matching 10 bases. V was clipped by 6 bases and J by 9 bases; unmatched bases: 5. Germline V CDR1 and CDR2: SGHNT, YENEEA. The CDR3 runs 13 residues. The CDR3 DNA is TGTGCCAGCAGTTTAATAGCGGGGGGTGAGCAGTTCTTC. Its protein product is CASSLIAGGEQFF.

J is TRBJ2-1 and V is TRBV5-1, with TRBD2 identical over 11 bases. After removal of 3 bases from V and 6 bases from J, the junction contained 5 bases not matched to a gene. CDR1 SGHRS and CDR2 YFSETQ come from the germline V gene. The CDR3 loop spans 15 amino acids. The CDR3 DNA reads as TGCGCCAGCAGCTATTCCGGGACTAGCGGCAATGAGCAGTTCTTC. Its translation: CASSYSGTSGNEQFF.

The chain joins TRBV9 to TRBJ2-2, with D perhaps TRBD2 (5 bases). Per the germline V gene, CDR1 is SGDLS and CDR2 is YYNGEE. The CDR3 totals 15 residues. Trimming pared 4 bases from V and 1 base from J, leaving 11 bases between. CDR3 residues: CASSPRGENTGELFF. The CDR3 nucleotides are TGTGCCAGCAGCCCCCGGGGTGAGAACACCGGGGAGCTGTTTTTT.

A single count supports this clone. The chain couples TRBV2 to TRBJ1-2, with D possibly TRBD1 on 5 matching bases. V lost 4 bases to trimming and J lost 7 bases, with 13 bases between them. CDR1 SNHLY and CDR2 FYNNEI come from the germline V gene. This CDR3 has 13 residues. In nucleotides, the CDR3 is TGTGCCAGCAGTGTAGGAGGGGAGAGTGGCTACACCTTC. Amino acid sequence: CASSVGGESGYTF.

The rearrangement joins TRBV7-9 to TRBJ2-4; possibly TRBD1 for D (6 bases). The CDR3 spans 16 residues. Germline V lookup: CDR1 SEHNR, CDR2 FQNEAQ (reference sequence). V was cut by 5 bases and J by 0 bases, with 14 bases left in between. The CDR3 region is CASSLGQNLAKNIQYF. CDR3 in DNA: TGTGCCAGCAGCCTCGGACAGAATTTAGCCAAAAACATTCAGTACTTC.